This T cell receptor (beta chain) originates from a study of blood T cell repertoires in COVID-19. Study-level background: Samples came from the United States, Italy and Spain, spanning acute and convalescent COVID-19. In each case, the material was cDNA or gDNA derived from T cells, B-cell-depleted T cells, or PBMCs.

Clones were sequenced by immunoSEQ multiplex PCR, and TCRdb holds only the in-frame ones, with some missing. This sample has approximately 230,000 clones, with roughly 80% found just once. This CDR3 is built from 14 residues. Trimming cost V 0 bases and J 6 bases; bases outside gene matches: 5. The V gene's germline CDR1 is GTSNPN and CDR2 SVGIG (reference sequence). The clonotype was recovered from an elderly man with acute or convalescent COVID-19. The specimen sequenced was peripheral blood. The chain recombines TRBV30 with TRBJ2-7; TRBD2 agrees at 10 bases. The CDR3 DNA follows: TGTGCCTGGAGTGTATTGGTAGCGGGGGGCGAGCAGTACTTC. Its protein product is CAWSVLVAGGEQYF.